These T cell receptor beta chains were read from a single sample in a study of control samples from healthy donors and cancer patients. Only in-frame clones appear in the TCRdb table, and some are missing; sequencing was by immunoSEQ multiplex PCR. The top ten hold 5% to 7% of the sample, which has fewer than 500,000 clones, about nine tenths seen once. Specimen: PBMCs. The receptor set was obtained from a man between 40 and 49 years old with head and neck cancer. Both conserved end residues are part of each CDR3. The D gene is left open where the match is weak. Expanded clones are given a class, and other clones once, few, many or no size at all.

cdr3_aa cdr3_nt v_call clone_size j_call d_call
CASATGASTYEQYF TGTGCCAGCGCTACAGGGGCCTCTACCTACGAGCAGTACTTC TRBV25-1 . TRBJ2-7 TRBD1
CASSVTGPGANVLTF TGTGCCAGCAGCGTGACAGGCCCTGGGGCCAACGTCCTGACTTTC TRBV9 . TRBJ2-6 .
CASSSRLADSYNEQFF TGTGCCAGCAGCTCCCGACTAGCGGACTCCTACAATGAGCAGTTCTTC TRBV7-9 . TRBJ2-1 TRBD2
CASSLREGTEAFF TGTGCCAGCAGCTTGAGGGAGGGGACTGAAGCTTTCTTT TRBV7-9 once TRBJ1-1 .
CASLRATEAFF TGTGCCAGCTTGAGGGCCACTGAAGCTTTCTTT TRBV6-6 few TRBJ1-1 .
CAIKGGGKETEAFF TGTGCCATCAAGGGGGGAGGGAAAGAAACTGAAGCTTTCTTT TRBV10-3 . TRBJ1-1 .
CASSPGTGKNNEQYF TGTGCCAGTAGCCCCGGGACAGGGAAAAACAACGAGCAGTACTTC TRBV19 . TRBJ2-7 TRBD1
CSGGQGSGYTF TGCAGCGGGGGACAGGGGTCCGGCTACACCTTC TRBV29-1 . TRBJ1-2 TRBD1
CASSGGQGYEQFF TGCGCCAGCAGTGGGGGACAGGGTTATGAGCAGTTCTTC TRBV10-1 . TRBJ2-1 TRBD1
CASSPFGGRKTGELFF TGTGCCAGCAGCCCTTTCGGCGGGAGGAAAACCGGGGAGCTGTTTTTT TRBV7-3 . TRBJ2-2 TRBD2
CASSPTQQGARDQPQHF TGTGCCAGCAGTCCAACCCAACAGGGGGCAAGGGATCAGCCCCAGCATTTT TRBV6-6 . TRBJ1-5 TRBD1
CASVFGTSGSHPSTDTQYF TGTGCCAGCGTGTTTGGGACTAGCGGGTCTCACCCTAGCACAGATACGCAGTATTTT TRBV27 . TRBJ2-3 TRBD2
CASSQVRQGPFSGNTIYF TGCGCCAGCAGCCAAGTTAGGCAGGGACCTTTCTCTGGAAACACCATATATTTT TRBV4-1 . TRBJ1-3 .
CASSLTLNTEAFF TGTGCCAGCAGCTTGACACTCAACACTGAAGCTTTCTTT TRBV5-8 once TRBJ1-1 .
CASSLAQRQGLQHF TGTGCCAGCAGCTTAGCGCAGAGACAGGGGCTCCAGCATTTT TRBV7-2 once TRBJ1-5 TRBD1
CASSYASNEQFF TGTGCCAGCAGTTACGCCAGCAATGAGCAGTTCTTC TRBV6-2/TRBV6-3 . TRBJ2-1 .
CASSTESGGSNEQFF TGTGCCAGCAGCACCGAGAGTGGGGGTTCGAATGAGCAGTTCTTC TRBV7-2 . TRBJ2-1 .
CASSYSGPPNQPQHF TGTGCCAGCAGTTACTCGGGGCCTCCCAATCAGCCCCAGCATTTT TRBV28 . TRBJ1-5 .
CASSLTIPNEQFF TGTGCCAGCAGTTTAACGATACCTAATGAGCAGTTCTTC TRBV28 . TRBJ2-1 .
CSARDSYGYTF TGCAGTGCGCGGGACAGCTATGGCTACACCTTC TRBV20-1 . TRBJ1-2 TRBD1
CASGLDSYEQYF TGTGCCAGCGGACTCGACTCCTACGAGCAGTACTTC TRBV19 . TRBJ2-7 .